Listed below are T cell receptor beta chains from one sample, sequenced in a study of T-cell reconstitution after alpha-beta-depleted transplantation in children. TCRdb recomputed calls from the PCR reads with MiXCR, one row per CDR3 protein. This sample has some 240,000 distinct CDR3 sequences; approximately 9.8% occur once, and the top ten carry 5% to 5.5%. Sequencing used PBMCs from the stem cell graft donor, obtained from the stem cell graft. Every receptor here comes from a human donor who donated a stem cell graft to a child with SCID. The conserved cysteine and the conserved F or W are not part of the CDR3 here.

v_call cdr3_aa
TRBV14 ASSHGRENSPLH
TRBV7-2 ASSLARGQAANYGYT
TRBV24-1 ATSDFSRGATQY
TRBV12-3/TRBV12-4 ASSLQGISVYEQY
TRBV5-5 ASRSTGMLSKVTEAF
TRBV5-6 ASNLGTGHEKLF
TRBV5-5 ASSLGQNLLYEQY
TRBV7-2 ASSVMGAGTEAF
TRBV11-2 ASSSGLAGGSGQETQY
TRBV5-1 ASSPYRNTEAF
TRBV14 ASSRGTNPSRETQY
TRBV7-8 ASSIKRGLQETQY
TRBV5-1 ASSVLDREWETQY
TRBV12-3/TRBV12-4 ASSLGITRGMNTEAF
TRBV20-1 SASSRGGNEQF
TRBV5-6 ASSRGTAEETQY
TRBV20-1 SAQDGDRSYEQY
TRBV5-1 ASSWPTTDTYEQY
TRBV5-1 ASSFSGETQY
TRBV18 ASSPDREGSYEQY
TRBV13 ASSLGRGRFTPLH
TRBV7-9 ASSLSAGANTDTQY
TRBV7-7 ASSLDLSPQETQY
TRBV7-8 ASSLAGQGLVGGYT
TRBV11-2 ASSLGSRGTNTQY
TRBV7-2 ASSLRVRDYGYT
TRBV12-3/TRBV12-4 ASSFGDRGSPNTGELF
TRBV3-1 ASSPGQSSGNTIY
TRBV28 ASSFGGWEMNTEAF
TRBV4-1 ASSLPLGIQY
TRBV5-1 ASSLGTGITDTQY
TRBV4-2 ASSQVTGQGANYGYT
TRBV4-3 ASSPTRLRKLF
TRBV12-3/TRBV12-4 ASRAGTAAYEQY
TRBV21-1 ASSKEAGGSSGELF
TRBV12-3/TRBV12-4 ASSLGQFNVNYGYT
TRBV28 ASSLGQGGNSPLH
TRBV20-1 SAMGLATDTQY
TRBV12-3/TRBV12-4 ASSFSYRQPQH
TRBV3-1 ASSPTSGTANTEAF
TRBV20-1 SARVAGSEQY
TRBV6-1 ASRLQGAGETQY
TRBV7-9 ASSLGEGAEAF
TRBV5-1 ASNREIQETQY
TRBV4-1 ASSQDWAAGYT
TRBV6-1 ASSERIVNLPLDYGYT
TRBV7-3 ASRQYRENPEAF
TRBV24-1 ATSSTANTGELF
TRBV20-1 SASGIAGGFTDTQY
TRBV6-1 ASSLRASHSTGELF
TRBV2 ASRNDITGNTIY